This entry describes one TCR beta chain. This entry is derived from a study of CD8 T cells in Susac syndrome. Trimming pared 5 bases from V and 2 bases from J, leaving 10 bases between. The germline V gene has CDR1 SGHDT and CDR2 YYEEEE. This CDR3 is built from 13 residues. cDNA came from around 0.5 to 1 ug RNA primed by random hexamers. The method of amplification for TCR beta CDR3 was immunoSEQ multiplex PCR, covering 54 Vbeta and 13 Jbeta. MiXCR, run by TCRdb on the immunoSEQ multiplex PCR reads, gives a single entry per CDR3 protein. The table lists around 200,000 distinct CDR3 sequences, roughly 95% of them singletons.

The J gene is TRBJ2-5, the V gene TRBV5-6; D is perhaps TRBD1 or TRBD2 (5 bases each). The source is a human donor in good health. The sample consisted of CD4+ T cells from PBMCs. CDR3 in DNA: TGTGCCAGCAGTTCGGGACCACAAGAGACCCAGTACTTC. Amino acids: CASSSGPQETQYF.